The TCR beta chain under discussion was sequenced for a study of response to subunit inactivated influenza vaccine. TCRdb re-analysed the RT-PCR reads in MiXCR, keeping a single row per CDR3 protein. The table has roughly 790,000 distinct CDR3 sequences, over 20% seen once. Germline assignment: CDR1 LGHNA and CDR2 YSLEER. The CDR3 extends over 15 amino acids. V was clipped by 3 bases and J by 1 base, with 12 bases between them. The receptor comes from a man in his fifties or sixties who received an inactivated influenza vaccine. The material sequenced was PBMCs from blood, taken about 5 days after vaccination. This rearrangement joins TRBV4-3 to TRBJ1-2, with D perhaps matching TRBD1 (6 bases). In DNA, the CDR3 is TGCGCCAGCAGCCAGATTCGGACAGATAACTATGGCTACACCTTC. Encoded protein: CASSQIRTDNYGYTF.